One T cell receptor (beta chain) is described in this entry. What it binds is unknown. CDR1 and CDR2 (germline): MNHNY, SVGAGI (reference sequence). The CDR3 spans 14 residues. Germline trimming cut 5 bases from V and 4 bases from J; bases unmatched to any gene: 5. The source of the sample is a study of cytomegalovirus exposure and HLA in healthy donors. Whole-study results and caveats: Presence/absence analyses took donor sequencing depth as roughly uniform.

PCR primers comprised 60 Vbeta and 13 Jbeta primers. Profiled with immunoSEQ multiplex PCR; TCRdb holds only in-frame clones, not every one. The sample includes tens of thousands of clones, 70% to 75% of them seen just once. Material: PBMCs. This rearrangement joins TRBV6-6 to TRBJ1-2; TRBD1 matches 9 bases. The receptor was isolated from a man aged 25-45 years in good health and CMV-seronegative. For the CDR3, the DNA is TGTGCCAGCAGTAAGCAGACAGGGGGCTATGGCTACACCTTC. Protein: CASSKQTGGYGYTF.